This TCR beta chain was identified during a study of blood T cell repertoires in COVID-19. Germline CDR1 and CDR2: MNHEY and SVGAGI. Trimming took off 0 bases at V and 2 bases at J, with 11 bases between the two ends. This CDR3 spans 16 amino acids. Profiling relied on immunoSEQ multiplex PCR, and the TCRdb table lists in-frame clones only, not all of them. The sample consists of some 85,000 clones, 75% to 90% of them appearing once. The sample taken for sequencing was peripheral blood. The sequence was obtained from a woman older than 75 with acute or convalescent COVID-19. The V call is TRBV6-5, the J call TRBJ1-5; D gene unclear. The CDR3 DNA reads TGTGCCAGCAGTTACTCGCGTGGTTTTGGCAATCAGCCCCAGCATTTT. Protein product: CASSYSRGFGNQPQHF.